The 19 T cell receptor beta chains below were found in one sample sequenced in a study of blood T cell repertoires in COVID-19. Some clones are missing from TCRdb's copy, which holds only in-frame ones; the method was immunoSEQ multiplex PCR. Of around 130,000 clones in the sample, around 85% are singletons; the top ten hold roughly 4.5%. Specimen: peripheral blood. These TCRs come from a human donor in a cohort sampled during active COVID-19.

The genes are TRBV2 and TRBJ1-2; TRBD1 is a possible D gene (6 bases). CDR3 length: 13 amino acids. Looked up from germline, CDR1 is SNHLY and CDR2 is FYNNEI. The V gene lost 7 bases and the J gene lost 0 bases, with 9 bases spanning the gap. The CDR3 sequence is CASTQGPNYGYTF. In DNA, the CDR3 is TGTGCCAGCACCCAGGGGCCTAACTATGGCTACACCTTC.

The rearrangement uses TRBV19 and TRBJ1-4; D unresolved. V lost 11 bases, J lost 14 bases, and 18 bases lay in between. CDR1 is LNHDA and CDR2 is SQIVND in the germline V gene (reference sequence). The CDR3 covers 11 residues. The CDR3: CASQERDLLFF. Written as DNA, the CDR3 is TGTGCCTCCCAAGAGAGGGATTTGCTGTTTTTT.

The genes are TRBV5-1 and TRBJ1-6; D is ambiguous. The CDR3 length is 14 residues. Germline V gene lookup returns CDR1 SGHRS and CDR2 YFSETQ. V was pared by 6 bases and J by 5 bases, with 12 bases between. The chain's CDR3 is CASKPAANNSPLHF. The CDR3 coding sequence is TGCGCCAGCAAACCCGCTGCTAATAATTCACCCCTCCACTTT. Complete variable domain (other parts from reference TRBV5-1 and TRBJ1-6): KAGVTQTPRYLIKTRGQQVTLSCSPISGHRSVSWYQQTPGQGLQFLFEYFSETQRNKGNFPGRFSGRQFSNSRSEMNVSTLELGDSALYLCASKPAANNSPLHFGNGTRLTVT.

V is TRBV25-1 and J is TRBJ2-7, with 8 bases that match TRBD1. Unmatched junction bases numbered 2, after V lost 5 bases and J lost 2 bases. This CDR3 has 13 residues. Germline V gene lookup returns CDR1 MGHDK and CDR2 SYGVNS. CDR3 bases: TGTGCCAGCAGTCGGACAGGGACCTACGAGCAGTACTTC. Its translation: CASSRTGTYEQYF.

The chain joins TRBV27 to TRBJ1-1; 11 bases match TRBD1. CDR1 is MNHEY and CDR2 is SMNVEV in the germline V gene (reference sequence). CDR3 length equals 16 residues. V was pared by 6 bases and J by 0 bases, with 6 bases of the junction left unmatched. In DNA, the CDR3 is TGTGCCAGCAGCGGGTGGACAGGGGGCCTGAACACTGAAGCTTTCTTT. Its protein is CASSGWTGGLNTEAFF.

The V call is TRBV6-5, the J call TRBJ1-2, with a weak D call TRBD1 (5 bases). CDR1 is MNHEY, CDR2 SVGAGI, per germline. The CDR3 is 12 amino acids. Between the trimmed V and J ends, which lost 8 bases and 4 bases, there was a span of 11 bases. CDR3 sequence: CASPAGGYGYTF. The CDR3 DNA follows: TGTGCCAGCCCTGCGGGGGGCTATGGCTACACCTTC.

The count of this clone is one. The CDR3 coding sequence is TGTGCCAGCAGCCAAACAGGGGTGACCGGGGAGCTGTTTTTT. Translated, it gives CASSQTGVTGELFF. V is TRBV7-2 and J is TRBJ2-2, with 7 bases that match TRBD1. Germline V gene data show CDR1 as SGHTA and CDR2 as FQGNSA. The CDR3 loop spans 14 amino acids. With 5 bases clipped from V and 5 bases from J, the junction kept 5 bases outside the gene matches.

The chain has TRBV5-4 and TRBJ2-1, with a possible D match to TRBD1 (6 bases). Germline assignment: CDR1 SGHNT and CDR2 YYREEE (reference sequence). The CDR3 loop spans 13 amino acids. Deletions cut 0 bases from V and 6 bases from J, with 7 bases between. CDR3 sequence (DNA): TGTGCCAGCAGCTTGGACAGGGCCAATGAGCAGTTCTTC. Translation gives CASSLDRANEQFF. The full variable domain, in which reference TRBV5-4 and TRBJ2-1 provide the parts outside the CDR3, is ETGVTQSPTHLIKTRGQQVTLRCSSQSGHNTVSWYQQALGQGPQFIFQYYREEENGRGNFPPRFSGLQFPNYSSELNVNALELDDSALYLCASSLDRANEQFFGPGTRLTVL.

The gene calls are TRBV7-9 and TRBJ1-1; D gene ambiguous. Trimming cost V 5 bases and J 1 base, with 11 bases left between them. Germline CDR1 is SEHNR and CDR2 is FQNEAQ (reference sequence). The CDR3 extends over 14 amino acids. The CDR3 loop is CASSIQTPNTEAFF. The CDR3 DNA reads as TGTGCCAGCAGCATACAGACCCCGAACACTGAAGCTTTCTTT.

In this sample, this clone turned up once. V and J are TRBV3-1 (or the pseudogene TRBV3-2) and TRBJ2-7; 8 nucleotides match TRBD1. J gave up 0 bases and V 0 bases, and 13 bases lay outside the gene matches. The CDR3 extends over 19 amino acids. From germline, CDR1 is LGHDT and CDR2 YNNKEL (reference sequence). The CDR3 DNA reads TGTGCCAGCAGCCAAGAGGCGGGACAGGACGGGCGGGTCTCCTACGAGCAGTACTTC. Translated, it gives CASSQEAGQDGRVSYEQYF.

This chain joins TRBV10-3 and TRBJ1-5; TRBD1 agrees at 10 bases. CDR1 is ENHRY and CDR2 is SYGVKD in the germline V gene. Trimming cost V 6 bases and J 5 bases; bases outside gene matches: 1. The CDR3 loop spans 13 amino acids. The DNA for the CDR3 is TGTGCCATCAGGGGGACAGGGGATCAGCCCCAGCATTTT. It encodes CAIRGTGDQPQHF.

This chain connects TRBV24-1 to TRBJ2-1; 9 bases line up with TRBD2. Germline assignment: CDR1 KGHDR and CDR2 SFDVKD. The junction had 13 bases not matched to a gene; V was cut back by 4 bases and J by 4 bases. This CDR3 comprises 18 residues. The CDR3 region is CATSDPSFPAGGYNEQFF. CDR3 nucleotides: TGTGCCACCAGTGACCCCTCCTTCCCAGCGGGAGGTTACAATGAGCAGTTCTTC.

CDR3 residues: CASRQPGTGAFYGYTF. CDR3 bases: TGTGCCAGCAGACAACCGGGGACAGGGGCCTTCTATGGCTACACCTTC. The genes are TRBV5-6 and TRBJ1-2, with 10 nucleotides matching TRBD1. This CDR3 region has 16 residues. The ends lost 5 bases at V and 4 bases at J; junction bases unmatched: 11. CDR1 is SGHDT and CDR2 is YYEEEE in the germline V gene.

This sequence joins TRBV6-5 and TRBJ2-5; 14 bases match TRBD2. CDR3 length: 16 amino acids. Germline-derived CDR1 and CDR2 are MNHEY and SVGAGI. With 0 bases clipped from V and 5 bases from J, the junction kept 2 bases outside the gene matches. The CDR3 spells CASSYSGLAGAETQYF. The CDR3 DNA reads TGTGCCAGCAGTTACTCGGGACTAGCGGGGGCGGAGACCCAGTACTTC.

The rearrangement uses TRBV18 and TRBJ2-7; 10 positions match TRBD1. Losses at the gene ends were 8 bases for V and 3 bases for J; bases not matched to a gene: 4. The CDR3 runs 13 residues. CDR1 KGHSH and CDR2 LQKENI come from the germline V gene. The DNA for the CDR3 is TGTGCCAGCACCCGGGACAGGGGCTACGAGCAGTACTTC. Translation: CASTRDRGYEQYF.

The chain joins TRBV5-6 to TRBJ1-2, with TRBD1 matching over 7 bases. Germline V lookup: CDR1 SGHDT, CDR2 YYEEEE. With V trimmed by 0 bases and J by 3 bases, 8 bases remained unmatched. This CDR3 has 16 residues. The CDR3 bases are TGTGCCAGCAGCTTGGTTGGCAGGGGGTCCCACTATGGCTACACCTTC. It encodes CASSLVGRGSHYGYTF. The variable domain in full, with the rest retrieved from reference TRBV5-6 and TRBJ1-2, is DAGVTQSPTHLIKTRGQQVTLRCSPKSGHDTVSWYQQALGQGPQFIFQYYEEEERQRGNFPDRFSGHQFPNYSSELNVNALLLGDSALYLCASSLVGRGSHYGYTFGSGTRLTVV.

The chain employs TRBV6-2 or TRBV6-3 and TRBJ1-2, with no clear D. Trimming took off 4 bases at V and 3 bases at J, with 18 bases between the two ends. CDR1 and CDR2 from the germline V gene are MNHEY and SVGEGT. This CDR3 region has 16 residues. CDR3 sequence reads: CASSFQAQVEDYGYTF. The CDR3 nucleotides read TGTGCCAGCAGTTTTCAAGCCCAGGTGGAAGACTATGGCTACACCTTC.

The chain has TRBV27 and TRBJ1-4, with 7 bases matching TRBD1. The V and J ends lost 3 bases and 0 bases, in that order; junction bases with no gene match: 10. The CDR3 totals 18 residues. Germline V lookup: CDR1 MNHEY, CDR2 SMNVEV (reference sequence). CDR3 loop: CASSFYPAGTATNEKLFF. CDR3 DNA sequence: TGTGCCAGCAGTTTTTATCCGGCAGGGACAGCAACTAATGAAAAACTGTTTTTT.

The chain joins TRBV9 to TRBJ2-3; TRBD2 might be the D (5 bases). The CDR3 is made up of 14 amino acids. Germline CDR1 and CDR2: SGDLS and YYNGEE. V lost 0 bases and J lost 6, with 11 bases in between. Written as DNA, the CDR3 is TGTGCCAGCAGCGTAGTCGGGGTTTCGGATACGCAGTATTTT. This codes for CASSVVGVSDTQYF. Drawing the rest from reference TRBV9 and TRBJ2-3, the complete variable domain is DSGVTQTPKHLITATGQRVTLRCSPRSGDLSVYWYQQSLDQGLQFLIQYYNGEERAKGNILERFSAQQFPDLHSELNLSSLELGDSALYFCASSVVGVSDTQYFGPGTRLTVL.